This T cell receptor beta chain was recorded in a study of shared clonotypes between healthy human individuals. Trimming pared 6 bases from V and 9 bases from J, leaving 15 bases between. CDR3 size: 12 residues. Germline lookup yields CDR1 SGHAT and CDR2 FQNNGV. Naive CD45RA+ and memory CD45RA-negative subsets were split from CD4+ cells. General study findings and limits: It was observed that about 5% of naive CD4 clonotypes were shared across several donors. The genetic and exposure-history diversity represented was limited by few donors. Naive subsets usually exceeded memory subsets in estimated richness.

Note on this clone: Its antigen is still unknown.

Measured with immunoSEQ multiplex PCR; TCRdb has only the in-frame clones, and not every one. The table has millions of clones, roughly 92% seen once. The V and J genes are TRBV11-2 and TRBJ2-7; possibly TRBD1 for D (6 bases). Sequencing was performed on naive CD4+ T cells sorted from blood. The subset: CD45RA+ positively selected. The receptor was isolated from a man younger than 30 in good health. The CDR3 reads CASSYRARGQYF. DNA for the CDR3: TGTGCCAGCAGTTACAGGGCCCGGGGGCAGTACTTC.